This record covers a single T cell receptor beta chain. Its antigen is currently unknown. This specimen comes from a study of shared clonotypes between healthy human individuals. Study-wide results and limits: Shared across a few donors were 5% to 6% of the naive CD4 clonotypes.

The data were produced by immunoSEQ multiplex PCR, yet TCRdb's version contains in-frame clones alone and is incomplete. The sample lists roughly 2.2 million clones; 90% to 95% were seen once. This CDR3 is 14 amino acids long. Trimming at V came to 7 bases and at J to 3 bases, leaving 8 bases not matched to a gene. Looked up from germline, CDR1 is SQVTM and CDR2 is ANQGSEA. The sequence was obtained from a man younger than 35 in good health. Some clones in this sample may be carry-over from other donors' samples. The sequenced material came from naive CD4+ T cells from PBMCs. Subset reported: CD45RA+ positively selected. The chain has TRBV29-1 and TRBJ2-3, with 9 nucleotides matching TRBD2. The CDR3 DNA sequence: TGCAGCGCTGGAGGCGGGAGGGAAACAGATACGCAGTATTTT. It codes for CSAGGGRETDTQYF.